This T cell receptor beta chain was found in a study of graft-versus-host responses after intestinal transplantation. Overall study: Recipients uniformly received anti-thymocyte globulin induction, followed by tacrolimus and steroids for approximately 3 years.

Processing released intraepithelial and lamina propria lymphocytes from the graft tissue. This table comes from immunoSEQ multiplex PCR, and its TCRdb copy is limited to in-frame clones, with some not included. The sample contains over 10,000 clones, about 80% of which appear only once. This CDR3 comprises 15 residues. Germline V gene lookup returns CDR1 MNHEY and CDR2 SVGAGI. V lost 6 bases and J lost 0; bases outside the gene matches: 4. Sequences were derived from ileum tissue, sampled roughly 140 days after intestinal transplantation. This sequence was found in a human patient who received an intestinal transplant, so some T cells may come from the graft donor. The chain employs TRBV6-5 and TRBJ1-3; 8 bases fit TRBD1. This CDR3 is CASSRTGNSGNTIYF. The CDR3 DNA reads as TGTGCCAGCAGCCGGACAGGGAACTCTGGAAACACCATATATTTT.